The entry below describes one TCR beta chain. Its antigen is unidentified. The authors reverse transcribed all of the isolated RNA, so sequencing captured expressed TCRB transcripts. The data were produced by immunoSEQ multiplex PCR, yet TCRdb's version contains in-frame clones alone and is incomplete. There are hundreds of thousands of clones in the sample; about 14% occur only once, and under 8.5% lies in the top ten. The record originates from a study of beta chain features in type 1 diabetes. Overall study context: The patient and healthy donor groups were comparable for age, gender and cell yields. Examination covered around 98 million sorted cells spanning all samples. The study, taken as a whole, reports: cDNA-based sequencing might over-represent cells highly expressing TCR.

The sequencing sample was made of central memory CD4+ T cells from blood. The TCR comes from a man aged 25 to 40 in good health.

The CDR3 DNA reads as TGTGCCAGCAGCTCCGAAGGGACAGCCGGGGAGCTGTTTTTT. This sequence encodes CASSSEGTAGELFF. The J gene is TRBJ2-2, the V gene TRBV11-2, with TRBD1 matching over 7 bases. Germline-derived CDR1 and CDR2 are SGHAT and FQNNGV. The CDR3 spans 14 residues. With V trimmed by 4 bases and J by 6 bases, 5 bases remained unmatched.